A selection of T cell receptor beta chains follows, all from one sample in a study of glioma-infiltrating T cells after dendritic cell vaccination. Assay: immunoSEQ multiplex PCR; the TCRdb copy retains only in-frame clones and omits some. The data contain approximately 85,000 clones, 85% of them singletons. The starting material was blood, obtained after dendritic cell vaccination. All receptors derive from a human donor with glioblastoma. Both conserved end residues are part of each CDR3. Fields, in order: J gene, V gene, D gene, clone size, CDR3 protein, CDR3 DNA. A D gene is named only where the DNA matches it firmly. The listing skips clone size in some rows; elsewhere it reads once, few, many or a size class.

>TRBJ1-2|TRBV27|TRBD1|.
CASRDRVFGGYTF
TGTGCCAGCAGGGACAGGGTTTTTGGTGGCTACACCTTC
>TRBJ2-1|TRBV13|.|.
CASSSSPQGVLAEDNNEQFF
TGTGCCAGCAGCTCCTCCCCACAGGGGGTTCTAGCGGAGGATAACAATGAGCAGTTCTTC
>TRBJ2-7|TRBV6-4|.|few
CASSDRLTGEQYF
TGTGCCAGCAGTGACCGCCTTACGGGCGAGCAGTACTTC
>TRBJ1-3|TRBV30|.|.
CAWSTTAGNTIYF
TGTGCCTGGAGTACGACAGCCGGAAACACCATATATTTT
>TRBJ1-1|TRBV18|.|.
CASSPERAGVSQAFF
TGTGCCAGCTCACCAGAACGGGCAGGGGTCAGCCAAGCTTTCTTT
>TRBJ1-1|TRBV9|.|.
CASSPRELGTEAFF
TGTGCCAGCAGCCCGCGGGAGCTGGGGACTGAAGCTTTCTTT
>TRBJ2-2|TRBV5-4|.|.
CASSLAPPGGPTGELFF
TGTGCCAGCAGCTTGGCGCCGCCCGGGGGGCCCACCGGGGAGCTGTTTTTT
>TRBJ2-3|TRBV7-2|TRBD2|.
CASSPGLGSTDTQYF
TGTGCCAGCAGCCCCGGACTAGGTAGCACAGATACGCAGTATTTT
>TRBJ2-6|TRBV15|.|.
CATSRDRRAGVAGANVLTF
TGTGCCACCAGCAGAGATCGGCGGGCAGGGGTTGCTGGGGCCAACGTCCTGACTTTC
>TRBJ2-5|TRBV18|.|.
CASSRGQEETQYF
TGTGCCAGCTCCCGGGGTCAAGAAGAGACCCAGTACTTC
>TRBJ2-7|TRBV27|.|.
CASSLARTGEQYF
TGTGCCAGCAGTTTAGCCAGAACGGGAGAGCAGTACTTC
>TRBJ2-1|TRBV6-5|.|.
CASSYSWSSVNEQFF
TGTGCCAGCAGTTACTCTTGGAGTAGCGTCAATGAGCAGTTCTTC
>TRBJ2-7|TRBV29-1|TRBD1|.
CSVGTGSYEQYF
TGCAGCGTCGGGACAGGATCCTACGAGCAGTACTTC